These 5 T cell receptor beta chains were all obtained from the same sample, sequenced in a study of human T cells and chemical hapten exposure. TCRdb called the RACE reads again in MiXCR, with one record for every CDR3 protein. The table includes about 60,000 distinct CDR3 sequences, roughly 12% detected once. Time point in this sample: pre-sensitization, week 0. Treatment given: therapeutic diphenylcyclopropenone sensitization with weekly scalp DPC. The input for sequencing was whole blood, taken in connection with sensitization to the hapten diphenylcyclopropenone (DPC). The receptor set was obtained from a woman between 40 and 55 years old with alopecia areata. Some clones in this sample may be carry-over from other donors' samples.

This clonotype appeared many times. This chain uses TRBV15 with TRBJ2-3, with TRBD1 identical over 7 bases. Germline CDR1 reads LNHNV; CDR2 reads YYDKDF (reference sequence). This CDR3 spans 16 amino acids. Trimming at V came to 1 base and at J to 4 bases, leaving 8 bases not matched to a gene. CDR3 coding DNA: TGTGCCACCAGCAGAGGCCGGGACAGCTGGGCAGATACGCAGTATTTT. It yields the protein CATSRGRDSWADTQYF.

V and J are TRBV7-2 and TRBJ2-3; 8 bases map to TRBD2. V lost 5 bases, J lost 5 bases, and 9 bases stayed unmatched. Germline lookup yields CDR1 SGHTA and CDR2 FQGNSA. This CDR3 spans 15 amino acids. Here the CDR3 reads CASSHPRGVLDTQYF. The CDR3 DNA reads as TGTGCCAGCAGCCACCCGCGGGGGGTATTAGATACGCAGTATTTT.

This clonotype was counted many times. V gene TRBV7-3 combines with J gene TRBJ2-2; D is tentatively TRBD1 or TRBD2 (6 bases each). Trimming took 5 bases from V and 5 from J, leaving 12 bases between them. This CDR3 spans 14 amino acids. Germline-derived CDR1 and CDR2 are SGHTA and FQGTGA. DNA of the CDR3: TGTGCCAGCAGCGCGGGACATGGGACCGGGGAGCTGTTTTTT. This encodes CASSAGHGTGELFF.

The chain uses TRBV15 and TRBJ2-5; D gene uncertain. The CDR3 runs to 14 residues. Germline lookup yields CDR1 LNHNV and CDR2 YYDKDF (reference sequence). The V and J ends lost 5 bases and 2 bases respectively, with 12 bases between them. The CDR3 DNA is TGTGCCACCAGCGAGAAAGGCCCTCAAGAGACCCAGTACTTC. Protein sequence: CATSEKGPQETQYF.

This clonotype was seen a handful of times. The V call is TRBV19, the J call TRBJ1-1; D is unresolved. The CDR3 has 12 amino acids. Trimming left V 8 bases short and J 6 bases short, with 13 bases between. Germline assignment: CDR1 LNHDA and CDR2 SQIVND (reference sequence). This CDR3 is CASLGMIAEAFF. DNA of the CDR3: TGTGCCAGTCTGGGGATGATCGCTGAAGCTTTCTTT.